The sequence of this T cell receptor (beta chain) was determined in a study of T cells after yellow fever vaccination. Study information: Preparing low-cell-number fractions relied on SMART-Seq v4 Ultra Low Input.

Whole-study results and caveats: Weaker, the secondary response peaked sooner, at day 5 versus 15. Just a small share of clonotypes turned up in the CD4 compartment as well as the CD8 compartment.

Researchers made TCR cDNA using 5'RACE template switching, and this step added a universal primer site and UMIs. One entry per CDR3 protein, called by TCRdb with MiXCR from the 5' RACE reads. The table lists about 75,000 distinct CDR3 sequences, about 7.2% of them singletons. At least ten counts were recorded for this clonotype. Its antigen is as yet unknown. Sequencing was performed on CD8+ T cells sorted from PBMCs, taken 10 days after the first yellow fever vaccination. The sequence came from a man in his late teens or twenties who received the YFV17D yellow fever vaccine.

The CDR3 bases are TGTGCCAGCAGGCCAGGATATAATGAGCAGTTCTTC. As protein: CASRPGYNEQFF. The chain joins TRBV2 to TRBJ2-1; no clear D. The CDR3 spans 12 residues. Per the germline V gene, CDR1 is SNHLY and CDR2 is FYNNEI. V was clipped by 6 bases and J by 7 bases, with 10 bases between them.